The clone carrying this TCR beta chain showed up just a few times. Per the germline V gene, CDR1 is SEHNR and CDR2 is FQNEAQ (reference sequence). The CDR3 contains 14 residues. V was shortened by 1 base and J by 10 bases, with 17 bases between the two germline ends. The data were taken from a study of blood T cell repertoires in COVID-19. In the study overall: Donors in the United States, Italy and Spain gave samples during acute or convalescent COVID-19. T cells, B-cell-depleted T cells, or PBMCs supplied cDNA or gDNA.

In the original processing: Researchers report that nucleated cell counts were estimated from reference gene primer amplification. The assay was immunoSEQ multiplex PCR, and TCRdb's table has in-frame clones only and misses some. V and J calls and clone size follow that table, whereas D and trimming were derived from the DNA. Of about 42,000 clones listed, 80% to 90% are singletons. The clonotype was recovered from a human donor in a cohort sampled during active COVID-19. Sequencing used peripheral blood. This chain joins TRBV7-9 and TRBJ2-7; a weak D match, TRBD2 (5 bases). CDR3 residues: CASSLVGLRAEQYF. DNA for the CDR3: TGTGCCAGCAGCTTAGTCGGTCTACGAGCGGAACAGTACTTC.